The text below deals with one T cell receptor (beta chain). Its antigen is still unknown. TCRdb reprocessed the reads with MiXCR, giving one entry per CDR3 protein. The profile shows some 400,000 distinct CDR3 sequences, 15% to 20% of them singletons. This specimen comes from a study of T cell repertoires in cytomegalovirus infection. Trimming shortened V by 3 bases and J by 11 bases, and 2 bases separated the two germline ends. The germline V gene encodes CDR1 DFQATT and CDR2 SNEGSKA (reference sequence). CDR3 length: 9 residues. General observations from the study: In two of eight donors, the top clonotype was HLA-C-restricted CMV-specific.

The V call is TRBV20-1, the J call TRBJ1-6; D is ambiguous. The material sequenced was PBMCs. The TCR originated in a human donor in good health (CMV status not recorded). Some clones in this sample may be carry-over from other donors' samples. The DNA of the CDR3 is TGCAGTGCTAGTACACCCCTCCACTTT. This translates into CSASTPLHF.